This T cell receptor (beta chain) was identified during a study of CD8 T cells in Susac syndrome. Whole-study context: Patients with Susac syndrome who were sequenced included more than five with active disease and 8 or 9 in remission. Study-wide results and caveats: The authors acknowledged that their TCR sequencing and HLA analysis involved a relatively small number of individuals.

Reverse transcription of 0.5 to 1 ug RNA used random hexamers. Multiplex PCR with immunoSEQ amplified the TCR beta CDR3 across 54 Vbeta and 13 Jbeta. TCRdb fed the immunoSEQ multiplex PCR reads into MiXCR, producing one record per CDR3 protein. The repertoire includes 180,000 or so distinct CDR3 sequences, around 94% of them detected once, and around 0.1% sits in the top ten. The CDR3 covers 16 residues. The germline V gene encodes CDR1 DFQATT and CDR2 SNEGSKA (reference sequence). V was clipped by 0 bases and J by 7 bases, with 16 bases between them. About this clonotype: Its antigen remains unidentified.

Through negative isolation, CD4+ and CD8+ T cells were obtained, while TEMRA cells were enriched using FACS. Sequencing was done on a sample of CD4+ T cells from PBMCs. This TCR derives from a human donor with Susac syndrome. The V call is TRBV20-1, the J call TRBJ1-6, with D hard to call. The CDR3 region is CSARDPVGFENSPLHF. The DNA for the CDR3 is TGCAGTGCTAGAGATCCCGTTGGATTCGAGAATTCACCCCTCCACTTT.